This entry describes one T cell receptor beta chain. Its matching antigen is unknown. This sample is part of a study of a mutant IDH1 vaccine in newly diagnosed glioma. The wider study: Therapy received beforehand was radiotherapy, temozolomide, or both, with most patients given both.

CDR1 and CDR2 (germline): SGHRS, YFSETQ. This CDR3 is built from 13 residues. V was shortened by 0 bases and J by 0 bases, with 3 bases between the two germline ends. Stated time point: baseline, week 1 (first vaccination visit). The treatment is: pre-vaccination baseline after standard-of-care therapy. Donor tumors were new WHO grade 3 or 4 IDH1-mutant, ATRX-lost astrocytomas. Some clones are missing from TCRdb's copy, which holds only in-frame ones; the method was immunoSEQ multiplex PCR. Seen here are tens of thousands of clones, roughly nine tenths observed once, and the top ten hold around 5%. Study-wide results and limits: Immune responses arising from the vaccine appeared in about 92% of patients.

The rearrangement joins TRBV5-1 to TRBJ1-1, with D unresolved. The receptor comes from a woman between 35 and 50 years old with glioma. This specimen consisted of PBMCs, obtained from a glioma patient treated with radiotherapy, temozolomide or both. The CDR3 loop reads CASSLGVNTEAFF. For the CDR3, the DNA is TGCGCCAGCAGCTTGGGGGTGAACACTGAAGCTTTCTTT.